The clone carrying this T cell receptor (beta chain) has a handful of counts. Its specificity is not known. The entry originates in a study of early T cells in non-severe SARS-CoV-2 infection. Study-wide background: The study sequenced bulk RNA from unsorted whole blood, with chains unpaired.

Individual cDNA molecules received unique molecular identifiers. MiXCR, applied by TCRdb to the 5' RACE reads, yields one record per CDR3 protein. The data hold about 36,000 distinct CDR3 sequences, with roughly 6.8% observed a single time. The V gene end was trimmed by 5 bases and the J gene end by 7 bases; junction bases not matched to a gene: 13. The CDR3 loop spans 15 amino acids. Germline values: CDR1 MDHEN, CDR2 SYDVKM. General study findings and limits: Clonotype matching in VDJdb favored anti-spike CD8 responses and did not capture private and CD4 specificities.

This sample comprised whole blood, obtained at baseline. This receptor was taken from an adult who was a healthcare worker with PCR-confirmed SARS-CoV-2 infection or an uninfected control (not recorded which). The chain combines TRBV28 with TRBJ1-2; 7 nucleotides align to TRBD1. CDR3 region: CASSGRDSPNRGYTF. CDR3 DNA: TGTGCCAGCAGTGGGCGGGACAGTCCGAATCGTGGCTACACCTTC.